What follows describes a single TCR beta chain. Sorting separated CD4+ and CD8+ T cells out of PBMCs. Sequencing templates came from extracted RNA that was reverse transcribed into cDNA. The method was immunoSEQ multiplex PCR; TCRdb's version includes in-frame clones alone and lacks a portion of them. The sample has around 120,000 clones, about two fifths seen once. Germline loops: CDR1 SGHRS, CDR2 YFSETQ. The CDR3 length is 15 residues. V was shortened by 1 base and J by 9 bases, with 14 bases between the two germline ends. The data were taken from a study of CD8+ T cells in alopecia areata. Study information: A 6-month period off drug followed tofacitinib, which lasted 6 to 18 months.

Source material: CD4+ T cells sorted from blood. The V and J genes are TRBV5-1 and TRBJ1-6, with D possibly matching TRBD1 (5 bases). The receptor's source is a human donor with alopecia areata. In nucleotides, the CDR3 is TGCGCCAGCAGCTTGCTGGGACGGGCTAGTTCACCCCTCCACTTT. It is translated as CASSLLGRASSPLHF.